The 18 T cell receptor beta chains presented below share a single source sample, sequenced in a study of cytomegalovirus exposure and HLA in healthy donors (dated by TCRdb to about 2017). Library construction relied on the immunoSEQ multiplex PCR assay. For the multiplex PCR, a mixture combining 60 forward primers for TCR Vbeta segments and 13 reverse primers for TCR Jbeta segments was used. The immuneACCESS repertoire file appears here via TCRdb, limited to in-frame rearrangements. These files lack a portion of the clones; in checked studies, under half of the deficit traces to unresolved V genes, and the cause of the others is not known. Across this sample there are 120,000 to 150,000 clones, with over 60% seen only once. The ten largest clones add up to approximately 2.9% of the sample. Sequenced material: PBMCs. These receptor sequences come from a man aged 40-49 years in good health and CMV-seropositive.

Only one count was recorded for this clone. V usage is TRBV19 and J usage is TRBJ2-5, with 8 bases identical to TRBD2. The germline V gene has CDR1 LNHDA and CDR2 SQIVND (reference sequence). The CDR3 is 13 amino acids. V dropped 5 bases and J dropped 4; count of bases not matched to a gene: 3. The CDR3 loop is CASSRGGRETQYF. The CDR3 DNA reads as TGTGCCAGTAGTCGGGGGGGTCGAGAGACCCAGTACTTC.

The chain has TRBV2 and TRBJ2-5, with TRBD1 matching 7 bases. The CDR3 covers 15 residues. J was trimmed by 5 bases and V by 6 bases; bases with no gene match: 12. Germline V CDR1 and CDR2: SNHLY, FYNNEI. The CDR3 region is CASRASGQSRETQYF. CDR3 bases: TGTGCCAGCAGGGCATCGGGACAGTCAAGGGAGACCCAGTACTTC.

The CDR3 spells CASSLGGRVATEAFF. Written as DNA, the CDR3 is TGTGCCAGCAGCTTAGGGGGCCGAGTTGCCACTGAAGCTTTCTTT. J is TRBJ1-1 and V is TRBV28, with TRBD1 matching over 7 bases. V shed 6 bases, J shed 4 bases, and the junction held 11 bases outside the gene matches. Germline V gene lookup returns CDR1 MDHEN and CDR2 SYDVKM. This CDR3 contains 15 residues. Supplemented by reference TRBV28 and TRBJ1-1, the full variable domain reads DVKVTQSSRYLVKRTGEKVFLECVQDMDHENMFWYRQDPGLGLRLIYFSYDVKMKEKGDIPEGYSVSREKKERFSLILESASTNQTSMYLCASSLGGRVATEAFFGQGTRLTVV.

The chain combines TRBV29-1 with TRBJ2-7, with D perhaps matching TRBD1 (5 bases). The CDR3 is 12 amino acids. Trimming pared 5 bases from V and 3 bases from J, leaving 11 bases between. Germline CDR1 reads SQVTM; CDR2 reads ANQGSEA. The CDR3 DNA follows: TGCAGCGTTTCGGACATAATCTACGAGCAGTACTTC. It translates to CSVSDIIYEQYF.

The V gene is TRBV5-1, the J gene TRBJ2-5; TRBD1 matches at 7 bases. The V gene end was trimmed by 4 bases and the J gene end by 1 base; junction bases not matched to a gene: 7. Germline CDR1 SGHRS, CDR2 YFSETQ. The length of the CDR3 is 15 residues. The CDR3 region is CASSGTGVPQETQYF. CDR3 DNA sequence: TGCGCCAGCAGCGGAACAGGGGTCCCCCAAGAGACCCAGTACTTC.

The chain employs TRBV21-1 and TRBJ2-2; TRBD2, as called in the table, went unchecked against the DNA. TRBV21-1 is annotated as a pseudogene. This CDR3 is built from 16 residues. The CDR3 is CASSKFGTSYTGELFF. The CDR3 DNA follows: TGTGCCAGCAGCAAATTTGGGACTAGTTACACCGGGGAGCTGTTTTTT.

J is TRBJ2-3 and V is TRBV6-5; 9 bases align to TRBD1. Germline CDR1 and CDR2: MNHEY and SVGAGI. The CDR3 is made up of 15 amino acids. Unmatched junction bases numbered 9, after V lost 6 bases and J lost 5 bases. Here the CDR3 DNA reads TGTGCCAGCAGCTGGGGACAGGGTGTAGGAGATACGCAGTATTTT. It encodes CASSWGQGVGDTQYF.

The rearrangement joins TRBV6-5 to TRBJ2-7, with 7 bases identical to TRBD1. J was trimmed by 0 bases and V by 6 bases; bases with no gene match: 8. Germline CDR1 MNHEY, CDR2 SVGAGI. The CDR3 is 15 amino acids. The CDR3 loop reads CASSPGQLSSYEQYF. CDR3 in DNA: TGTGCCAGCAGCCCGGGACAGCTGAGCTCCTACGAGCAGTACTTC.

This clone came up once. The rearrangement uses TRBV19 and TRBJ2-7; maybe TRBD2 (5 bases). Germline values: CDR1 LNHDA, CDR2 SQIVND (reference sequence). V was shortened by 5 bases and J by 1 base, with 9 bases between the two germline ends. The CDR3 sequence is 13 residues long. In DNA, the CDR3 is TGTGCCAGTAGTGTAACTAGTTCCTACGAGCAGTACTTC. This sequence encodes CASSVTSSYEQYF.

The chain employs TRBV6-1 and TRBJ2-3; no clear D gene. Germline CDR1 reads MNHNS; CDR2 reads SASEGT. The CDR3 consists of 14 residues. V was pared by 3 bases and J by 5 bases, with 12 bases between. The CDR3 DNA reads as TGTGCCAGCAGTGAGACCCTGCCGGGAGATACGCAGTATTTT. Translated, it gives CASSETLPGDTQYF.

The CDR3 region is CASSQGTDSYNEQFF. The CDR3 DNA follows: TGCGCCAGCAGCCAAGGGACAGACAGCTACAATGAGCAGTTCTTC. The chain recombines TRBV4-3 with TRBJ2-1, with D possibly TRBD1 on 6 matching bases. This CDR3 has 15 residues. Germline CDR1 and CDR2: LGHNA and YSLEER. V was trimmed by 1 base and J by 3 bases, leaving 10 bases between them.

This chain connects TRBV9 to TRBJ2-7, with TRBD1 identical over 8 bases. Unmatched junction bases numbered 9, after V lost 3 bases and J lost 7 bases. The CDR3 totals 14 residues. Looked up from germline, CDR1 is SGDLS and CDR2 is YYNGEE. The CDR3 DNA reads as TGTGCCAGCAGCGAAGGACAGGGATCAAGAGAGCAGTACTTC. The encoded protein is CASSEGQGSREQYF.

This chain connects TRBV7-9 to TRBJ2-3, with 7 nucleotides matching TRBD2. V lost 2 bases to trimming and J lost 3 bases; unmatched junction nucleotides: 8. Germline CDR1 and CDR2: SEHNR and FQNEAQ (reference sequence). This CDR3 region has 16 residues. CDR3 amino acids: CASSLSPSGATDTQYF. The DNA of the CDR3 is TGTGCCAGCAGCTTAAGTCCTAGCGGAGCAACAGATACGCAGTATTTT.

This clone was detected only a few times. This chain uses TRBV7-9 with TRBJ1-3, with D uncertain. V lost 5 bases, J lost 0 bases, and 8 bases lay in between. The CDR3 has 14 residues. Germline V gene lookup returns CDR1 SEHNR and CDR2 FQNEAQ (reference sequence). CDR3 region: CASSPYGSGNTIYF. The CDR3 nucleotides are TGTGCCAGCAGCCCCTACGGCTCTGGAAACACCATATATTTT.

This chain links TRBV7-2 with TRBJ2-7; possibly TRBD1 for D (6 bases). CDR3 length: 15 amino acids. V was pared by 2 bases and J by 0 bases, with 11 bases between. Germline V lookup: CDR1 SGHTA, CDR2 FQGNSA. The CDR3 nucleotides read TGTGCCAGCAGCTTACAGGGGTTCGCCTCCTACGAGCAGTACTTC. Amino acids: CASSLQGFASYEQYF.

Notes on this clone: An end of the junction does not agree with germline; a read error may underlie this. This rearrangement joins TRBV4-3 to TRBJ2-1; 7 bases are a match to TRBD1. Germline assignment: CDR1 LGHNA and CDR2 YSLEER. The CDR3 runs 16 residues. The CDR3 DNA is TGCGCCAGCAGCCGACTACCCGGGACAGAGGACGATGAACAGTTCTTC. This gives the protein CASSRLPGTEDDEQFF.

The chain couples TRBV4-1 to TRBJ2-5, with 11 bases identical to TRBD1. Germline assignment: CDR1 MGHRA and CDR2 YSYEKL. The CDR3 is made up of 16 amino acids. Trimming at V came to 3 bases and at J to 4 bases, leaving 7 bases not matched to a gene. The CDR3 is CASSQGQGVAVETQYF. DNA for the CDR3: TGCGCCAGCAGCCAGGGACAGGGGGTAGCGGTAGAGACCCAGTACTTC.

The rearrangement joins TRBV5-6 to TRBJ1-2, with D perhaps TRBD1 (5 bases). The CDR3 spans 14 residues. V gave up 0 bases and J gave up 1 base, with 7 bases separating them. In germline, CDR1 is SGHDT, CDR2 YYEEEE. The CDR3 spells CASSLGQSNYGYTF. For the CDR3, the DNA is TGTGCCAGCAGCTTGGGACAGAGTAACTATGGCTACACCTTC.